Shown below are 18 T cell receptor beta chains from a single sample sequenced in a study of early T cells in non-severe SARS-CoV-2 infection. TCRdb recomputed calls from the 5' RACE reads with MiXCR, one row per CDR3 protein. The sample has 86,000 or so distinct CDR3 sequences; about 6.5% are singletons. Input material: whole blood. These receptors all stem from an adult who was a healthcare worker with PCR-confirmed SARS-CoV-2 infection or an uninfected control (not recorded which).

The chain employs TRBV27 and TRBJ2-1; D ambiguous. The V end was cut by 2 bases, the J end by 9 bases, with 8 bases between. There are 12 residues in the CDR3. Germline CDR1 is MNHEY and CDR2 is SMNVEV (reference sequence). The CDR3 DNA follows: TGTGCCAGCAGTTTAAACCGCGGTGAGCAGTTCTTC. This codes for CASSLNRGEQFF.

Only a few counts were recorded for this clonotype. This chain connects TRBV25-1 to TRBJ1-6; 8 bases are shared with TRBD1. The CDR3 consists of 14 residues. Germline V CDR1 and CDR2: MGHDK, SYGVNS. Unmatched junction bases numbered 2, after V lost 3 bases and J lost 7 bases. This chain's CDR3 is CASSDGQGNSPLHF. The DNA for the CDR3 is TGTGCCAGCAGTGATGGACAGGGAAATTCACCCCTCCACTTT. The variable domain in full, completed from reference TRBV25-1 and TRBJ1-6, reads EADIYQTPRYLVIGTGKKITLECSQTMGHDKMYWYQQDPGMELHLIHYSYGVNSTEKGDLSSESTVSRIRTEHFPLTLESARPSHTSQYLCASSDGQGNSPLHFGNGTRLTVT.

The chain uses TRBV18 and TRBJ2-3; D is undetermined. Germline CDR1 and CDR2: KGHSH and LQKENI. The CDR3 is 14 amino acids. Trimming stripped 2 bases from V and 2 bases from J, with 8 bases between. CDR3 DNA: TGTGCCAGCTCACCATACGCGACCACAGATACGCAGTATTTT. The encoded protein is CASSPYATTDTQYF.

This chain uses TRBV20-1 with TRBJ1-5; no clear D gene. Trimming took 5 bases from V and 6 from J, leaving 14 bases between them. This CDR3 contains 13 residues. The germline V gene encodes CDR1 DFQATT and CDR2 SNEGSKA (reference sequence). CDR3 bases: TGCAGTGCTTCACCCCTGGGAAGTCAGCCCCAGCATTTT. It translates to CSASPLGSQPQHF.

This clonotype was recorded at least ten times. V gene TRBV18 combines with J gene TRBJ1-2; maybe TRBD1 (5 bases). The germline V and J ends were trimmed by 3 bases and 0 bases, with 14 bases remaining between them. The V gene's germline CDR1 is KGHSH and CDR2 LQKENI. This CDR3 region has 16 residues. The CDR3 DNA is TGTGCCAGCTCACCCCCCGGGACCGGGGCTAACTATGGCTACACCTTC. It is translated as CASSPPGTGANYGYTF. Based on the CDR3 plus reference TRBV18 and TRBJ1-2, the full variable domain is NAGVMQNPRHLVRRRGQEARLRCSPMKGHSHVYWYRQLPEEGLKFMVYLQKENIIDESGMPKERFSAEFPKEGPSILRIQQVVRGDSAAYFCASSPPGTGANYGYTFGSGTRLTVV.

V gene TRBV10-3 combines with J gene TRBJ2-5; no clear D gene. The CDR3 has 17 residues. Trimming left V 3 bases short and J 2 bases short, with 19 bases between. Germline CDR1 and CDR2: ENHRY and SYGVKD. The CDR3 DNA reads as TGTGCCATCAGTGAAACCTCCCCTTCGGCTCTACAAGAGACCCAGTACTTC. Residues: CAISETSPSALQETQYF.

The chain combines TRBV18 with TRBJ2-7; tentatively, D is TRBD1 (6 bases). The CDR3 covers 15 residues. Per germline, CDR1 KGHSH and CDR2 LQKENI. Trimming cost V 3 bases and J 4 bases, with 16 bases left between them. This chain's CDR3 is CASSPKDRNLYEQYF. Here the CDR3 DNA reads TGTGCCAGCTCACCCAAGGACAGAAACCTATACGAGCAGTACTTC.

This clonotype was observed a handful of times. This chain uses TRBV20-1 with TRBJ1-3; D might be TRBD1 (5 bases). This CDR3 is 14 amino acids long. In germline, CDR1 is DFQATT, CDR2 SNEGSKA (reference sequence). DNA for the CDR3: TGCAGCGTCCAGGGACGGAACTCTGGAAACACCATATATTTT. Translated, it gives CSVQGRNSGNTIYF.

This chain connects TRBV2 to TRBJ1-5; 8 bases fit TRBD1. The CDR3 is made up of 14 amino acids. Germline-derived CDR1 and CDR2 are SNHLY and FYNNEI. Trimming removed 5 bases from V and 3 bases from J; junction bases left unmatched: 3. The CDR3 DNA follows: TGTGCCAGCAGTAGGACAGGGATCAATCAGCCCCAGCATTTT. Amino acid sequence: CASSRTGINQPQHF.

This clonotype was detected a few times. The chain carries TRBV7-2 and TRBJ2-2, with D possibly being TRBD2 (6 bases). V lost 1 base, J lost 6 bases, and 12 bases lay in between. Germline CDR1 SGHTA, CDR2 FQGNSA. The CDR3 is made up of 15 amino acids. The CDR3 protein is CASSLGSGHSGELFF. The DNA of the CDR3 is TGTGCCAGCAGCTTAGGCAGCGGGCACTCCGGGGAGCTGTTTTTT.

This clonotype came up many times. CDR3 sequence (DNA): TGTGCCAGCAGGGACAGGCACCGGGAGACCCAGTACTTC. Protein: CASRDRHRETQYF. This chain uses TRBV2 with TRBJ2-5, with 7 bases identical to TRBD1. The CDR3 is 13 amino acids. Unmatched junction bases numbered 6, after V lost 6 bases and J lost 5 bases. CDR1 SNHLY and CDR2 FYNNEI come from the germline V gene. Full variable domain (rest looked up from reference TRBV2 and TRBJ2-5): EPEVTQTPSHQVTQMGQEVILRCVPISNHLYFYWYRQILGQKVEFLVSFYNNEISEKSEIFDDQFSVERPDGSNFTLKIRSTKLEDSAMYFCASRDRHRETQYFGPGTRLLVL.

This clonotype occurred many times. As DNA, the CDR3 is TGCAGTGCTAGAGATCTGGGATCGAGCTCCTACGAGCAGTACTTC. It is translated as CSARDLGSSSYEQYF. The genes are TRBV20-1 and TRBJ2-7; D is uncertain. CDR1 and CDR2 from the germline V gene are DFQATT and SNEGSKA (reference sequence). The CDR3 runs to 15 residues. Trimming left V 0 bases short and J 0 bases short, with 12 bases between.

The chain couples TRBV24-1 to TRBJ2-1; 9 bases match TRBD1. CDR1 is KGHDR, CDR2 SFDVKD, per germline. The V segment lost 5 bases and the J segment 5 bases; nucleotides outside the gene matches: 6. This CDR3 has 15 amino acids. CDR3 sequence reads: CATSGVGQGNNEQFF. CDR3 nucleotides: TGTGCCACCAGTGGCGTGGGACAGGGCAACAATGAGCAGTTCTTC.

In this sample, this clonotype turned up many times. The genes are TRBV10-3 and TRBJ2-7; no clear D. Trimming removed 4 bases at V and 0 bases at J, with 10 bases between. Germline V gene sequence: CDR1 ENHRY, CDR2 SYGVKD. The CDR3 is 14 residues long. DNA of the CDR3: TGTGCCATCAGTGGTTACACTAACTCCTACGAGCAGTACTTC. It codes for CAISGYTNSYEQYF.

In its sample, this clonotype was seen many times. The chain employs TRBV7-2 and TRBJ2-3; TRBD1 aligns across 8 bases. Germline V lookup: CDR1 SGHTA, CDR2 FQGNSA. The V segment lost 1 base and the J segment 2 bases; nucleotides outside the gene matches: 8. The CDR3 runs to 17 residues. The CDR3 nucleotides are TGTGCCAGCAGCTTAGGAGGCGGACAGGGAGTCACAGATACGCAGTATTTT. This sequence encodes CASSLGGGQGVTDTQYF.

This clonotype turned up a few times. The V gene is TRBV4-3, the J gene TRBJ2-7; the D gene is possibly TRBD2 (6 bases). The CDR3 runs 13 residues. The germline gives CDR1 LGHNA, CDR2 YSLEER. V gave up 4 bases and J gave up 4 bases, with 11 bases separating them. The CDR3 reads CASSRDLSYEQYF. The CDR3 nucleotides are TGCGCCAGCAGCCGGGACTTATCGTACGAGCAGTACTTC.

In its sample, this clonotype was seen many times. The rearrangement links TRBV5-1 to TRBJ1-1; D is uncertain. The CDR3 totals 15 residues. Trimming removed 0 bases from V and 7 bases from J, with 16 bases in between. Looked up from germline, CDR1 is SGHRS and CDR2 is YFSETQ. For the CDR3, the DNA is TGCGCCAGCAGCTTGGCGAGCGGAGATGCAGGTGAAGCTTTCTTT. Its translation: CASSLASGDAGEAFF.

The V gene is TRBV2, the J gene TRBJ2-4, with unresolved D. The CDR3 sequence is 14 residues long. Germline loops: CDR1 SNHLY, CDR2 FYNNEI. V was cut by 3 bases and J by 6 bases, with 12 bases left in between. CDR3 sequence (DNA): TGTGCCAGCAGTGAGAAGGCAGGACCAAACATTCAGTACTTC. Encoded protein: CASSEKAGPNIQYF.